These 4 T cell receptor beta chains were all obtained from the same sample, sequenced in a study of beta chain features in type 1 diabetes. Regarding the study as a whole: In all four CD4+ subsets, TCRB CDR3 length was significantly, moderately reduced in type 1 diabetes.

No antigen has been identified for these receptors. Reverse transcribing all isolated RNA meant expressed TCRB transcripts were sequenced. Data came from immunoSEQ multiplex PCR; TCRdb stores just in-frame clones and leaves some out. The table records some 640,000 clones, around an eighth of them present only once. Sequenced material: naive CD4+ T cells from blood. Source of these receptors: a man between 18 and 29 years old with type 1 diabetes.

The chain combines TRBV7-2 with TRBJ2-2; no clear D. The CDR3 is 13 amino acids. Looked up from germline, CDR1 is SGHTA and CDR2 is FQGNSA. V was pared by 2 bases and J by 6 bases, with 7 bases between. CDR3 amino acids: CASSLSSSGELFF. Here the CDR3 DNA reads TGTGCCAGCAGCTTAAGTAGCTCCGGGGAGCTGTTTTTT.

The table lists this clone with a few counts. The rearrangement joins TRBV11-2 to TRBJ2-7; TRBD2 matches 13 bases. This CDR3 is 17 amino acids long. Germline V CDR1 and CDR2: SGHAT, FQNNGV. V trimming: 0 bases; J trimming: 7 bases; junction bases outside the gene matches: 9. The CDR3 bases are TGTGCCAGCAGCTTAGATCTAAGGACTAGCGGGAGTTCAGAGCAGTACTTC. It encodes CASSLDLRTSGSSEQYF.

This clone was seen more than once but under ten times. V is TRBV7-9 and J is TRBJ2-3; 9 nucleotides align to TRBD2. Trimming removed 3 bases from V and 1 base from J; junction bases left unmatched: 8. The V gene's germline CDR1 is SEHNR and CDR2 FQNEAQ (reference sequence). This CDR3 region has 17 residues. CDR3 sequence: CASSLGVRGRGTDTQYF. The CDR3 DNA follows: TGTGCCAGCAGCTTGGGGGTACGCGGGAGGGGCACAGATACGCAGTATTTT.

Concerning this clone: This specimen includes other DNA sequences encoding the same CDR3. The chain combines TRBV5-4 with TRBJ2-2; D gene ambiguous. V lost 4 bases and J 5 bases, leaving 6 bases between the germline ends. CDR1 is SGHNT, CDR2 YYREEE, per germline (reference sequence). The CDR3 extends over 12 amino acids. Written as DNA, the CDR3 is TGTGCCAGCAGCCCCGTTACCGGGGAGCTGTTTTTT. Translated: CASSPVTGELFF.